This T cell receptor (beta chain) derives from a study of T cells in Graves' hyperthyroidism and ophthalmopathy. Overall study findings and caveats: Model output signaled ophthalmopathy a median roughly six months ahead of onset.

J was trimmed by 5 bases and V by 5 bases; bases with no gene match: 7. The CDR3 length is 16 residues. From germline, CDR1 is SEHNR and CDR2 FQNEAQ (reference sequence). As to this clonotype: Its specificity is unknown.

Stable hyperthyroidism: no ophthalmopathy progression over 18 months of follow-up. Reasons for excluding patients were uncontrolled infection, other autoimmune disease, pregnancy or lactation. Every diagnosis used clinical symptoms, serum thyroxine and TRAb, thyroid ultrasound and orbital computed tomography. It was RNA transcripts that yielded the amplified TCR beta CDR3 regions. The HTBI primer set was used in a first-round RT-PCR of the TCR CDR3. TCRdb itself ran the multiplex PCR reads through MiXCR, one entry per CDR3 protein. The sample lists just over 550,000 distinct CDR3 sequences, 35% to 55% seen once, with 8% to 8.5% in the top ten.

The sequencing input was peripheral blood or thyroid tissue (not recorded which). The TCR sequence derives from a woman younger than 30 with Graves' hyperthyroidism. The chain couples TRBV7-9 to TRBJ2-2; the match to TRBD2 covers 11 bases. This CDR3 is CASSLTSGSKTGELFF. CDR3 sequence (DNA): TGTGCCAGCAGCCTCACTAGCGGGAGTAAGACCGGGGAGCTGTTTTTT.